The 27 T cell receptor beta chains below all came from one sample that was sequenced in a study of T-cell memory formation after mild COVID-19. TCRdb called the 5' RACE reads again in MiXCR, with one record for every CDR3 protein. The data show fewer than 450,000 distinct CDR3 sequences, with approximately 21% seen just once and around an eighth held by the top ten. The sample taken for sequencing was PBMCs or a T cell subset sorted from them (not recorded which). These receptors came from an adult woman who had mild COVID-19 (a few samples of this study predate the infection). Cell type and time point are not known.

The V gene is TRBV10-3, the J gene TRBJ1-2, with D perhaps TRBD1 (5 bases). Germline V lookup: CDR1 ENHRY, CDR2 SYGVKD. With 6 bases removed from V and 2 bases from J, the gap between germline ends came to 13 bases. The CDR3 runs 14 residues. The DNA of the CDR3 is TGTGCCATCAGCCCTACAGGAGAGAACTATGGCTACACCTTC. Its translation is CAISPTGENYGYTF.

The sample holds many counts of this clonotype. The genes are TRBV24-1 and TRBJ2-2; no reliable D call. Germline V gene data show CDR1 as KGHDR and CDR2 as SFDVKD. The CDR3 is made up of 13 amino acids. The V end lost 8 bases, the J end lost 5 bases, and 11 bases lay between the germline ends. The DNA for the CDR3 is TGTGCCACCAAAGAATTAGGGACCGGGGAGCTGTTTTTT. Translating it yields CATKELGTGELFF.

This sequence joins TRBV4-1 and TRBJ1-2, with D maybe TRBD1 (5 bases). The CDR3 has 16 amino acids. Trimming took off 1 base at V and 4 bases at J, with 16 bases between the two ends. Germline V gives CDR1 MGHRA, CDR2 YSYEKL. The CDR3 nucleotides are TGCGCCAGCAGCCAAGGTCAGGGACCAGAGGCCTATGGCTACACCTTC. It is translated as CASSQGQGPEAYGYTF.

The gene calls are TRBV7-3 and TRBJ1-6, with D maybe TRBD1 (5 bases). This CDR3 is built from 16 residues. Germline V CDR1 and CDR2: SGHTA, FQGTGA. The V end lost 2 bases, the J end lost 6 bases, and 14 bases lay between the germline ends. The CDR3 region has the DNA TGTGCCAGCAGCTTACGGGGCCAGGGTGGTAATTCACCCCTCCACTTT. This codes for CASSLRGQGGNSPLHF.

The CDR3 region is CASTERRGRDNEQFF. CDR3 DNA sequence: TGTGCCAGCACCGAACGCAGGGGGCGAGACAATGAGCAGTTCTTC. This chain links TRBV6-5 with TRBJ2-1, with TRBD1 identical over 8 bases. The V gene's germline CDR1 is MNHEY and CDR2 SVGAGI. The V and J ends lost 7 bases and 5 bases, in that order; junction bases with no gene match: 10. The CDR3 has 15 amino acids.

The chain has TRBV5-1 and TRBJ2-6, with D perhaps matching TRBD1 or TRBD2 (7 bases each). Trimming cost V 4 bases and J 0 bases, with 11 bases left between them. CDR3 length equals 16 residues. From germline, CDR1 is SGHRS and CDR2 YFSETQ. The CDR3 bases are TGCGCCAGCAGCCCAGGGGGGGGCTCTGGGGCCAACGTCCTGACTTTC. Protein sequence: CASSPGGGSGANVLTF.

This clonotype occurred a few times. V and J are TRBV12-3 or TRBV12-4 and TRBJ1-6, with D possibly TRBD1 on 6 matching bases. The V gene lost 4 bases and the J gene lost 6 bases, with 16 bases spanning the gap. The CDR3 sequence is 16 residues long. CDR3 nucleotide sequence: TGTGCCAGCAGTTCCCCCTTACAGGGAATTAATTCACCCCTCCACTTT. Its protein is CASSSPLQGINSPLHF.

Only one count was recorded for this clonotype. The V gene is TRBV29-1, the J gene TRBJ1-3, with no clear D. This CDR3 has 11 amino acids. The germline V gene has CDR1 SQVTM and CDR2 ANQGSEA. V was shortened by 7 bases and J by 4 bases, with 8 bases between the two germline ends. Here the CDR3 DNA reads TGCAGCGCCCTTCGGGGAAACACCATATATTTT. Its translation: CSALRGNTIYF.

The CDR3 loop is CASSPDPGQGNEQFF. CDR3 nucleotides: TGTGCCAGCAGCCCCGACCCGGGACAGGGAAATGAGCAGTTCTTC. The chain joins TRBV5-4 to TRBJ2-1, with 9 bases that match TRBD1. J gave up 7 bases and V 4 bases, and 9 bases lay outside the gene matches. The CDR3 is made up of 15 amino acids. Germline V CDR1 and CDR2: SGHNT, YYREEE (reference sequence).

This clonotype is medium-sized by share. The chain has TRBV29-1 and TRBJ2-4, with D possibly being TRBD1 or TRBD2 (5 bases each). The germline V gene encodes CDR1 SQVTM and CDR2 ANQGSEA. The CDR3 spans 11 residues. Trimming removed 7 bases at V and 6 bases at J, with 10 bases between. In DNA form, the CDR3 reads TGCAGCGGTGGGACCTTAAACATTCAGTACTTC. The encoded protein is CSGGTLNIQYF.

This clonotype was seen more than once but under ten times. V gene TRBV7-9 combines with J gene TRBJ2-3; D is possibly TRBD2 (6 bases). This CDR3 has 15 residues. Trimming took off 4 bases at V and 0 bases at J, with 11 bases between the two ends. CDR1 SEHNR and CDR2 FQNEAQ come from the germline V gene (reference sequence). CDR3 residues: CASSSRLESTDTQYF. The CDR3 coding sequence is TGTGCCAGCAGCTCTCGACTAGAGAGCACAGATACGCAGTATTTT.

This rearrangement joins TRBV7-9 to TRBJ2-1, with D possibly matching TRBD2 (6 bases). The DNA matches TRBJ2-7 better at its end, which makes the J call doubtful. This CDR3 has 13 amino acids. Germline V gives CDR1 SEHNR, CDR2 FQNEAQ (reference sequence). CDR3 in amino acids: CASSSRETYEQYF. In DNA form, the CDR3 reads TGTGCCAGCAGCTCACGGGAGACCTACGAGCAGTACTTC.

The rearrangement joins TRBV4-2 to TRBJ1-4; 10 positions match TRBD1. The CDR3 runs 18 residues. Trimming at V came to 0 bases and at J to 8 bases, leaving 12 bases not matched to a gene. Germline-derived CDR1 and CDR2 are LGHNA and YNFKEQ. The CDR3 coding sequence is TGTGCCAGCAGCCAAGAATTGTTCGGACAGGGGGGAGTAGAAAAACTGTTTTTT. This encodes CASSQELFGQGGVEKLFF.

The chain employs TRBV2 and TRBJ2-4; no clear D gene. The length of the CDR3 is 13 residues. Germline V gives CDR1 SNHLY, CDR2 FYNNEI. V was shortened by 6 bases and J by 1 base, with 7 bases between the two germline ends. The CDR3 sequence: CASRRFAKNIQYF. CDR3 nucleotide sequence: TGTGCCAGCAGGAGGTTTGCCAAAAACATTCAGTACTTC.

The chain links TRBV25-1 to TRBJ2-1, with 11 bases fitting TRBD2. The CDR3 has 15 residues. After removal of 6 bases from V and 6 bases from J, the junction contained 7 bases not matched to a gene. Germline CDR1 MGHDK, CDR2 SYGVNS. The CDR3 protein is CASRYTSGGFNEQFF. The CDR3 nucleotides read TGTGCCAGCAGATATACTAGCGGGGGCTTCAATGAGCAGTTCTTC.

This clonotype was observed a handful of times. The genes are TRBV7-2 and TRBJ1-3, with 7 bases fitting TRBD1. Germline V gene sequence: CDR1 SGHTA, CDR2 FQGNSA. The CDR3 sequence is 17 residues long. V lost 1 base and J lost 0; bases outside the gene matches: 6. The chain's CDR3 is CASSLVTGPNSGNTIYF. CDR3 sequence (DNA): TGTGCCAGCAGCTTAGTGACAGGGCCCAACTCTGGAAACACCATATATTTT.

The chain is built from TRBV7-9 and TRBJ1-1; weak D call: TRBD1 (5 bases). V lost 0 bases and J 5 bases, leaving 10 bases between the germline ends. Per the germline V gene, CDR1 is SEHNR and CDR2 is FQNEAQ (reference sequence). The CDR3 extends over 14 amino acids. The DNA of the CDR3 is TGTGCCAGCAGCTTAGCTCGGGGGGAGACTGAAGCTTTCTTT. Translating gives CASSLARGETEAFF.

The chain's CDR3 is CASSNTRPGDNEKLFF. The CDR3 DNA is TGTGCCAGCAGCAATACGAGGCCAGGGGATAATGAAAAACTGTTTTTT. The chain links TRBV6-6 to TRBJ1-4, with D possibly TRBD1 on 6 matching bases. V was clipped by 6 bases and J by 4 bases, with 18 bases between them. CDR3 length: 16 amino acids. Germline CDR1 is MNHNY and CDR2 is SVGAGI (reference sequence).

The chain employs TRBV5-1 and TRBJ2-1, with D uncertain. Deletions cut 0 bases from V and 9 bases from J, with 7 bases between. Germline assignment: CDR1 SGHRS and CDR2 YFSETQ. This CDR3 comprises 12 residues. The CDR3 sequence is CASSLESTEQFF. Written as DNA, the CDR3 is TGCGCCAGCAGCTTGGAGAGTACTGAGCAGTTCTTC. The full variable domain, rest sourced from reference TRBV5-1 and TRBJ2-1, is KAGVTQTPRYLIKTRGQQVTLSCSPISGHRSVSWYQQTPGQGLQFLFEYFSETQRNKGNFPGRFSGRQFSNSRSEMNVSTLELGDSALYLCASSLESTEQFFGPGTRLTVL.

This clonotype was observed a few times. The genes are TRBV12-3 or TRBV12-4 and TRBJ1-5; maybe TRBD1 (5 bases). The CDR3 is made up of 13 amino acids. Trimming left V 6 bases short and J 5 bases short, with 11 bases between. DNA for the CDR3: TGTGCCAGCAGCCTAAACAGGCATCAGCCCCAGCATTTT. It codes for CASSLNRHQPQHF.

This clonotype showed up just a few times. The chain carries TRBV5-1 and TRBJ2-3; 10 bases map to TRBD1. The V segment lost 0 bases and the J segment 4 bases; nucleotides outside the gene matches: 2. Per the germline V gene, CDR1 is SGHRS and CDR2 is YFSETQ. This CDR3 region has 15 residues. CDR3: CASSLGDRGADTQYF. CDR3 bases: TGCGCCAGCAGCTTGGGGGACAGGGGTGCAGATACGCAGTATTTT.

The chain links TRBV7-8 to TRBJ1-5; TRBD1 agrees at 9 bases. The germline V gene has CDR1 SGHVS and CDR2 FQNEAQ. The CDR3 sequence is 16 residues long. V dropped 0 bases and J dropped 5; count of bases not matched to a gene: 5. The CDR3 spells CASSLAADRGYQPQHF. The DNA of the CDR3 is TGTGCCAGCAGCTTAGCCGCAGACAGGGGGTATCAGCCCCAGCATTTT.

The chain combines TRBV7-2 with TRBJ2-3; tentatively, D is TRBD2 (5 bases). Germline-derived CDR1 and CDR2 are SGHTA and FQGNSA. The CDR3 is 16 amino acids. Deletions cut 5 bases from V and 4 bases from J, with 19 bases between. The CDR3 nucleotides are TGTGCCAGCAGCCTCCGGCCTCAGGCGGGCGCAGATACGCAGTATTTT. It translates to CASSLRPQAGADTQYF.

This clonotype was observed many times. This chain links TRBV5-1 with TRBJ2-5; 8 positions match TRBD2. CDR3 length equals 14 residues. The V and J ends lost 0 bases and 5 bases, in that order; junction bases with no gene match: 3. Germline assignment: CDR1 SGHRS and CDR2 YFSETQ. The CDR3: CASSLGSGSETQYF. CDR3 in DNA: TGCGCCAGCAGCTTGGGCAGCGGGAGTGAGACCCAGTACTTC.

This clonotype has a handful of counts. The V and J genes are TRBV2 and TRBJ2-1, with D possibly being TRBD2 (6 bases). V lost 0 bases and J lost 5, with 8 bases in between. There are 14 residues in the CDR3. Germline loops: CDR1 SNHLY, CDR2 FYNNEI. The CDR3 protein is CASSEAGGNNEQFF. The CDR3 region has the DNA TGTGCCAGCAGTGAAGCGGGGGGTAACAATGAGCAGTTCTTC. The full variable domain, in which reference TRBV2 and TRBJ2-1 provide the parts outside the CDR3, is EPEVTQTPSHQVTQMGQEVILRCVPISNHLYFYWYRQILGQKVEFLVSFYNNEISEKSEIFDDQFSVERPDGSNFTLKIRSTKLEDSAMYFCASSEAGGNNEQFFGPGTRLTVL.

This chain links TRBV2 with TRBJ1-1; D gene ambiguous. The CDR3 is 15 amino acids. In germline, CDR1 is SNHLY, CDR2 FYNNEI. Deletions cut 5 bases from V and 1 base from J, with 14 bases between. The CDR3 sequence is CASSLGFTTNTEAFF. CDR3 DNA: TGTGCCAGCAGTCTGGGGTTTACGACGAACACTGAAGCTTTCTTT.

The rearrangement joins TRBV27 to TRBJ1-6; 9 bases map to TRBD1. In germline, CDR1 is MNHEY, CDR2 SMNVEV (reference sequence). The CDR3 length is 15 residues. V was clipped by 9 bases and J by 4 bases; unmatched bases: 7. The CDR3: CASQDRGQYNSPLHF. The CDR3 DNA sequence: TGTGCCAGTCAGGACAGGGGCCAATATAATTCACCCCTCCACTTT.